Sequencing of this T cell receptor beta chain was carried out in a study of T-cell reconstitution after alpha-beta-depleted transplantation in children. Construction of the TCRbeta library involved unique molecular identifiers. TCRdb passed the PCR reads through MiXCR, listing each CDR3 protein once. Altogether some 290,000 distinct CDR3 sequences are present, approximately 9.6% being singletons, with the ten largest covering roughly a tenth. This clonotype was seen a few times. V lost 4 bases to trimming and J lost 6 bases, with 12 bases between them. This CDR3 spans 13 amino acids. Germline CDR1 and CDR2: DFQATT and SNEGSKA (reference sequence).

The receptor's source is a human donor who donated a stem cell graft to a child with SCID. V is TRBV20-1 and J is TRBJ2-2; D is perhaps TRBD2 (6 bases). The specimen was PBMCs from the stem cell graft donor, collected from the stem cell graft. CDR3 nucleotides: TGCAGTGCTACCCCCGGCGGGGCCGGGGAGCTGTTTTTT. Its translation is CSATPGGAGELFF.